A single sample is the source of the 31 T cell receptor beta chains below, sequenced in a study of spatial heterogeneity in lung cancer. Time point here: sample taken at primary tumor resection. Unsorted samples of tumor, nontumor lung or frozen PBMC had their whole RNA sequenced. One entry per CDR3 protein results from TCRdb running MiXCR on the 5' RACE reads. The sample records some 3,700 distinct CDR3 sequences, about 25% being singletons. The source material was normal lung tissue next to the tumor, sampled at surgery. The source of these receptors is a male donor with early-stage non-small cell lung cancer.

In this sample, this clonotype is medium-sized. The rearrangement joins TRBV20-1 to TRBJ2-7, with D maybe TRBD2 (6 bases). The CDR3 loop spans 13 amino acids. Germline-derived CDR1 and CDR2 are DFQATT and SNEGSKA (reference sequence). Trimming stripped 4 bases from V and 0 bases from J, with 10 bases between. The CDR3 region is CSATSETSYEQYF. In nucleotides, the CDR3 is TGCAGTGCTACTAGCGAGACCTCCTACGAGCAGTACTTC.

The CDR3 nucleotides are TGTGCCAGCAGTGTCCGCAGGGGACCGGACACTGAAGCTTTCTTT. Its translation is CASSVRRGPDTEAFF. The chain links TRBV27 to TRBJ1-1; D possibly corresponds to TRBD1 (6 bases). Germline assignment: CDR1 MNHEY and CDR2 SMNVEV (reference sequence). The CDR3 runs to 15 residues. V lost 5 bases to trimming and J lost 3 bases, with 16 bases between them.

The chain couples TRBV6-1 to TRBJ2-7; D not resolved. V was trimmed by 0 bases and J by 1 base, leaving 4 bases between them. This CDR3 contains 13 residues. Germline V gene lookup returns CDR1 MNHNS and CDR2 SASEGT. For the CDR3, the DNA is TGTGCCAGCAGTGAAGCGGGGTCCTACGAGCAGTACTTC. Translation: CASSEAGSYEQYF.

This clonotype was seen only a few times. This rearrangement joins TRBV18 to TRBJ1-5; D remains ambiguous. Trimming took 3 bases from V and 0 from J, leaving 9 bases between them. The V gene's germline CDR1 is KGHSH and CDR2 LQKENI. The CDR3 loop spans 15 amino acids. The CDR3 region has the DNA TGTGCCAGCTCACCGGCAGAACATAGCAATCAGCCCCAGCATTTT. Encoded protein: CASSPAEHSNQPQHF.

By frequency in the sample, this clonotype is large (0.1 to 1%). CDR3 coding DNA: TGTGCTAGTACGGGGGTATACAATGAGCAGTTCTTC. It yields the protein CASTGVYNEQFF. The rearrangement links TRBV12-5 to TRBJ2-1; the D gene is possibly TRBD2 (6 bases). The CDR3 sequence is 12 residues long. Germline CDR1 LGHNT, CDR2 FRNRAP. V lost 8 bases, J lost 4 bases, and 9 bases lay in between.

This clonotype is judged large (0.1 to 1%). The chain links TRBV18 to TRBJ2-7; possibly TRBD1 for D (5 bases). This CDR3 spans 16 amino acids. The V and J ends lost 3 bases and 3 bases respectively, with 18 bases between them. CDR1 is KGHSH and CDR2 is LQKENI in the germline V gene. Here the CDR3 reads CASSPIQPQGNYEQYF. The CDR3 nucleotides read TGTGCCAGCTCACCGATTCAACCCCAGGGAAACTACGAGCAGTACTTC.

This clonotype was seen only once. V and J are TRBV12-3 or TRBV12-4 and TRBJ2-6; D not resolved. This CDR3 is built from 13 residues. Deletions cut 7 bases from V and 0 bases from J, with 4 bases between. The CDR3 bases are TGTGCCAGCAAGATCTCTGGGGCCAACGTCCTGACTTTC. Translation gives CASKISGANVLTF.

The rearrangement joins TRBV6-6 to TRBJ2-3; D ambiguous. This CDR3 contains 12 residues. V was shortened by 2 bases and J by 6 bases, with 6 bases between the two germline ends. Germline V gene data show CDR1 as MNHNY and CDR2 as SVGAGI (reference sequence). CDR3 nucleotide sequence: TGTGCCAGCAGTTACGCCTGGGATACGCAGTATTTT. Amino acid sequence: CASSYAWDTQYF.

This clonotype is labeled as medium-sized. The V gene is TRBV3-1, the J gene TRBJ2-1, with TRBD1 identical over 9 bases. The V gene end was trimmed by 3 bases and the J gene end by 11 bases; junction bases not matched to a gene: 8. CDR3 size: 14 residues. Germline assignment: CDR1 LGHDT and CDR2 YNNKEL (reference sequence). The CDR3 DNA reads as TGTGCCAGCAGCCACCGGGACAGGGAAGGGAAGCAGTTCTTC. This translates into CASSHRDREGKQFF.

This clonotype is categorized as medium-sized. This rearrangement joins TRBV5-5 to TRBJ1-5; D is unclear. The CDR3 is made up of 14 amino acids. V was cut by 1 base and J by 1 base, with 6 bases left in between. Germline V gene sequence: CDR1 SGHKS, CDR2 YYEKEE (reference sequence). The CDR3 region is CASSLTVSNQPQHF. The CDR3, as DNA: TGTGCCAGCAGCTTGACAGTAAGCAATCAGCCCCAGCATTTT.

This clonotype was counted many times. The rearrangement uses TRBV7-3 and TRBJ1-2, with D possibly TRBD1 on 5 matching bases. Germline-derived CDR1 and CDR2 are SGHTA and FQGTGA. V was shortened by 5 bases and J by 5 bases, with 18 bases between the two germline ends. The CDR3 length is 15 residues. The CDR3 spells CASSPTGAGKYGYTF. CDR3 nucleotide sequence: TGTGCCAGCAGCCCGACCGGGGCAGGGAAGTATGGCTACACCTTC.

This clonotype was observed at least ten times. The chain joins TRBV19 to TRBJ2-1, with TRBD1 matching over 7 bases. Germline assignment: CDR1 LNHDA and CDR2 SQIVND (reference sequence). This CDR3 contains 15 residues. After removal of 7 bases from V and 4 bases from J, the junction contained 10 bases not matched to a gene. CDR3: CASKRRQGLYNEQFF. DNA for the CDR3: TGTGCCAGTAAACGAAGACAGGGCCTATACAATGAGCAGTTCTTC. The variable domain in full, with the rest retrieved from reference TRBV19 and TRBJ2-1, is DGGITQSPKYLFRKEGQNVTLSCEQNLNHDAMYWYRQDPGQGLRLIYYSQIVNDFQKGDIAEGYSVSREKKESFPLTVTSAQKNPTAFYLCASKRRQGLYNEQFFGPGTRLTVL.

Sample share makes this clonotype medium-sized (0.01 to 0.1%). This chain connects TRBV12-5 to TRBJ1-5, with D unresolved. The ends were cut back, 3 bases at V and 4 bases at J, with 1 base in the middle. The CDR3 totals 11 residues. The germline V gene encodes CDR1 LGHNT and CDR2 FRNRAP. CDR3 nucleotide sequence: TGTGCTAGTGGTTTAAATCAGCCCCAGCATTTT. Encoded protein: CASGLNQPQHF.

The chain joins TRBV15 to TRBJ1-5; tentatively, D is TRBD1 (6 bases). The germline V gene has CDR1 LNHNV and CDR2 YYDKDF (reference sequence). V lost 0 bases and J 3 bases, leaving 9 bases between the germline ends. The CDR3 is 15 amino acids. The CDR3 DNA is TGTGCCACCAGCAGAGAACAGGGCAACAATCAGCCCCAGCATTTT. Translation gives CATSREQGNNQPQHF.

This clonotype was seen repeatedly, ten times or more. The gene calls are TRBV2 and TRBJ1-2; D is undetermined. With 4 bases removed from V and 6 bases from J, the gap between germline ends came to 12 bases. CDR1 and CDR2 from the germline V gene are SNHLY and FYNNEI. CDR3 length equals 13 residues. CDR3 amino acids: CASSAGYEHGYTF. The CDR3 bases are TGTGCCAGCAGTGCGGGTTACGAACATGGCTACACCTTC.

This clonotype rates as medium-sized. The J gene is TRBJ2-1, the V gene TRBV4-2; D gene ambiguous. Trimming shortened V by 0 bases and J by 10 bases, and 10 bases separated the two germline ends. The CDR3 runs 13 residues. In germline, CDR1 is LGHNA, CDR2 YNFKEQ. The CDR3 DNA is TGTGCCAGCAGCCAAGACCTAGGCGCAGAGCAGTTCTTC. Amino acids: CASSQDLGAEQFF.

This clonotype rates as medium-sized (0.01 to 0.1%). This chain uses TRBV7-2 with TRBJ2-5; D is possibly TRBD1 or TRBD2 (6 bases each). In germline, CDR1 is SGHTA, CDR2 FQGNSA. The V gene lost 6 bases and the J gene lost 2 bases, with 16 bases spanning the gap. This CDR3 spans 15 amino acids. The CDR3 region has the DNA TGTGCCAGCAGTACGGGGGCCACCTTGCAAGAGACCCAGTACTTC. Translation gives CASSTGATLQETQYF.

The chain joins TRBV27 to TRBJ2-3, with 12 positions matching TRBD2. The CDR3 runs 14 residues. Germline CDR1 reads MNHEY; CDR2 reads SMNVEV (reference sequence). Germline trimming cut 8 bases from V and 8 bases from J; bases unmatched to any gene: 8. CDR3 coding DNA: TGTGCCAGCCGCCTAGCGGGAGGGTTGGCTACGCAGTATTTT. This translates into CASRLAGGLATQYF.

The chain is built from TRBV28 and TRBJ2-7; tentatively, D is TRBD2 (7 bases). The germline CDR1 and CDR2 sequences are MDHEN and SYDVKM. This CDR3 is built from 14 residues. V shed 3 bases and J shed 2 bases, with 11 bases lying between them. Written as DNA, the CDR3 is TGTGCCAGCAGTTTCCGGGGGGCTCCCTACGAGCAGTACTTC. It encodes CASSFRGAPYEQYF.

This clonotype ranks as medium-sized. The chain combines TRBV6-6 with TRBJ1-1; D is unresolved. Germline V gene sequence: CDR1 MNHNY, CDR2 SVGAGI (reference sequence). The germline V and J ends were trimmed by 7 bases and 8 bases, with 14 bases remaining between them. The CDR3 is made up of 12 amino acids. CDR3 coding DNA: TGTGCCAGCACCCCGTGGACTGAGGAAGCTTTCTTT. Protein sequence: CASTPWTEEAFF.

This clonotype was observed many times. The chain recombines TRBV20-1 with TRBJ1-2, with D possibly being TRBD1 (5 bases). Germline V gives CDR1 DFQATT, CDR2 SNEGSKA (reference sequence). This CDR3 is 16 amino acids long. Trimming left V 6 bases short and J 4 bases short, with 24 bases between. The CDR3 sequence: CSAHPLTKGQGYGYTF. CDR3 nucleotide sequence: TGCAGTGCCCACCCCTTGACTAAGGGGCAGGGCTATGGCTACACCTTC.

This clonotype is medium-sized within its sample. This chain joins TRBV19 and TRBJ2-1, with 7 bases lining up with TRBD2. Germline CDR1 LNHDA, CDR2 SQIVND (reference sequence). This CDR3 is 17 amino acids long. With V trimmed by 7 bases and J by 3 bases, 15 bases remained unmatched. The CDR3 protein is CASIAGSRTRGYNEQFF. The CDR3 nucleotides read TGTGCCAGTATAGCGGGCTCGCGGACCCGAGGCTACAATGAGCAGTTCTTC.

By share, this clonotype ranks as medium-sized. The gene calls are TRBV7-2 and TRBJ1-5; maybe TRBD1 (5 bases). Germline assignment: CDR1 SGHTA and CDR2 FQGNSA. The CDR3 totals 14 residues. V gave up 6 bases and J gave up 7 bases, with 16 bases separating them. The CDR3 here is CASSFYRGEQPQHF. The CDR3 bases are TGTGCCAGCAGTTTCTACCGGGGGGAGCAGCCCCAGCATTTT.

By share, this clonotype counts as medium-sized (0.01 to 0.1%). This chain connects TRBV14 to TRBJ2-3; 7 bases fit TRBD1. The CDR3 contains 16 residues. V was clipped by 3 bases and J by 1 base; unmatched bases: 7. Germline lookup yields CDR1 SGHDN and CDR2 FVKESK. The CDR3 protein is CASSQFTGDGTDTQYF. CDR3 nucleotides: TGTGCCAGCAGCCAGTTTACAGGGGACGGCACAGATACGCAGTATTTT.

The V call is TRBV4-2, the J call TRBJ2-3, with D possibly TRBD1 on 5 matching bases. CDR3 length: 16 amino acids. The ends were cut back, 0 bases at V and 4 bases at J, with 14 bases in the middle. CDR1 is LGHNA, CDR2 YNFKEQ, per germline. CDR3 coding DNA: TGTGCCAGCAGCCAAGAGGACAATTTCCCCCCAGATACGCAGTATTTT. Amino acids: CASSQEDNFPPDTQYF.

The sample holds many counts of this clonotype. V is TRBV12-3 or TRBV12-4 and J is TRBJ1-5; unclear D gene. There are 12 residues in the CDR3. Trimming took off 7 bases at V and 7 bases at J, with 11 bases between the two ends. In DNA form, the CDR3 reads TGTGCCAGCACCAACGAGGGCCAGCCCCAGCATTTT. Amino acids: CASTNEGQPQHF.

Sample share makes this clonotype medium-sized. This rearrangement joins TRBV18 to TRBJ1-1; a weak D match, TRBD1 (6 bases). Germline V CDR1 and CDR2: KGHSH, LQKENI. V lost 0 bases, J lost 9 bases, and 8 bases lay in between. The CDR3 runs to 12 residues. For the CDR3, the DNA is TGTGCCAGCTCACCACCGGACAGTAAAGCTTTCTTT. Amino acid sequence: CASSPPDSKAFF.

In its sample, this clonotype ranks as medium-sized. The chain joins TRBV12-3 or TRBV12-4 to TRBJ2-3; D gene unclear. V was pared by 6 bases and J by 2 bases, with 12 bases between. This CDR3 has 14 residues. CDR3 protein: CASSPGLITDTQYF. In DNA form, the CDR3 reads TGTGCCAGCAGCCCGGGCTTGATCACAGATACGCAGTATTTT.

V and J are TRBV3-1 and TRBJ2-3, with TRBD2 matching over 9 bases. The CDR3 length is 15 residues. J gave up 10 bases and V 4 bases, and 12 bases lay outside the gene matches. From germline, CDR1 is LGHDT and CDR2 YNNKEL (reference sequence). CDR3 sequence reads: CASSLSGGGGSAQYF. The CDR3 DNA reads TGTGCCAGCAGCCTGTCGGGCGGGGGGGGCTCGGCGCAGTATTTT.

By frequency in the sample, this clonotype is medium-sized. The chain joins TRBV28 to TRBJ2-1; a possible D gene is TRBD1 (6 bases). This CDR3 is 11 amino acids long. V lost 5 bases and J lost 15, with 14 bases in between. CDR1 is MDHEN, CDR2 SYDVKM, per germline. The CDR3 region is CASSTTGTRFF. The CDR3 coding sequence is TGTGCCAGCAGTACAACAGGGACAAGGTTCTTC.

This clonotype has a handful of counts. The CDR3 coding sequence is TGTGCCATCAGTGGGACAGGGGGCAATCAGCCCCAGCATTTT. Translating it yields CAISGTGGNQPQHF. This rearrangement joins TRBV10-3 to TRBJ1-5, with TRBD1 matching over 9 bases. The germline gives CDR1 ENHRY, CDR2 SYGVKD. This CDR3 has 14 amino acids. The trim removed 4 bases at V and 2 bases at J, leaving 0 bases unmatched.